A single sample is the source of the 24 T cell receptor beta chains below, sequenced in a study of blood T cell repertoires in COVID-19. Sequencing was performed with immunoSEQ multiplex PCR; in TCRdb, only in-frame clones are kept and a portion is missing. This sample has more than 250,000 clones; 80% to 90% occur once, and the top ten carry more than 2%. Sequenced sample: PBMCs or T cells enriched from blood (not recorded which). The receptors come from a man younger than 45 who had recovered from COVID-19.

The chain has TRBV7-2 and TRBJ2-7; 9 nucleotides line up with TRBD1. There are 15 residues in the CDR3. V shed 5 bases and J 4 bases; nucleotides not matched to a gene: 9. Germline V gene lookup returns CDR1 SGHTA and CDR2 FQGNSA. CDR3 protein: CASSPDRGANYEQYF. CDR3 in DNA: TGTGCCAGCAGCCCGGACAGGGGAGCGAATTACGAGCAGTACTTC.

This chain connects TRBV4-3 to TRBJ1-6; no definite D call. From germline, CDR1 is LGHNA and CDR2 YSLEER. The CDR3 contains 15 residues. Trimming cost V 1 base and J 11 bases, with 15 bases left between them. The CDR3: CASSQVLSREAPLHF. CDR3 DNA sequence: TGCGCCAGCAGCCAAGTATTAAGTAGAGAAGCACCCCTCCACTTT.

The chain links TRBV30 to TRBJ2-3; 10 bases are a match to TRBD1. This CDR3 comprises 11 residues. CDR1 is GTSNPN and CDR2 is SVGIG in the germline V gene (reference sequence). V trimming: 5 bases; J trimming: 9 bases; junction bases outside the gene matches: 2. Here the CDR3 reads CAWGTGDTQYF. DNA for the CDR3: TGTGCCTGGGGGACAGGGGACACGCAGTATTTT.

The J gene is TRBJ2-7, the V gene TRBV10-3; no definite D call. V lost 0 bases and J 3 bases, leaving 9 bases between the germline ends. Germline V gives CDR1 ENHRY, CDR2 SYGVKD. The CDR3 is 14 amino acids. The CDR3 DNA reads TGTGCCATCAGTGAGTCCGGTGAGAACTACGAGCAGTACTTC. Its translation: CAISESGENYEQYF.

This chain joins TRBV6-2 or TRBV6-3 and TRBJ1-6; a weak D match, TRBD1 (5 bases). Germline lookup yields CDR1 MNHEY and CDR2 SVGEGT. The CDR3 contains 14 residues. V shed 5 bases and J shed 7 bases, with 12 bases lying between them. CDR3 sequence: CASSAGRGNSPLHF. The CDR3 region has the DNA TGTGCCAGCAGTGCGGGACGGGGAAATTCACCCCTCCACTTT.

The V call is TRBV4-1, the J call TRBJ2-7; maybe TRBD2 (6 bases). The CDR3 length is 15 residues. CDR1 and CDR2 (germline): MGHRA, YSYEKL. V was cut by 0 bases and J by 3 bases, with 12 bases left in between. DNA for the CDR3: TGCGCCAGCAGCCAAGAGCCGACTAGTGACTACGAGCAGTACTTC. It encodes CASSQEPTSDYEQYF.

The rearrangement joins TRBV14 to TRBJ1-2, with TRBD1 matching 9 bases. Trimming at V came to 4 bases and at J to 7 bases, leaving 7 bases not matched to a gene. The V gene's germline CDR1 is SGHDN and CDR2 FVKESK. This CDR3 comprises 14 residues. CDR3 protein: CASSLGGQGGGYTF. DNA of the CDR3: TGTGCCAGCAGCCTCGGGGGACAGGGTGGTGGCTACACCTTC.

This chain connects TRBV5-1 to TRBJ2-7, with TRBD1 matching 7 bases. The trim removed 4 bases at V and 2 bases at J, leaving 9 bases unmatched. This CDR3 comprises 15 residues. Germline CDR1 reads SGHRS; CDR2 reads YFSETQ. Here the CDR3 DNA reads TGCGCCAGCAGCCCGACAGGGAAGAGGGCCTACGAGCAGTACTTC. This sequence encodes CASSPTGKRAYEQYF.

This chain connects TRBV20-1 to TRBJ2-7; D is unclear. V dropped 3 bases and J dropped 2 bases, with 14 bases sitting between them. The CDR3 extends over 14 amino acids. Germline V lookup: CDR1 DFQATT, CDR2 SNEGSKA (reference sequence). In nucleotides, the CDR3 is TGCAGTGCTAGTTGGCAGGCATGGACCTACGAGCAGTACTTC. Translating gives CSASWQAWTYEQYF.

There are a few counts of this clone. Other nucleotide sequences in the sample specify the same CDR3. The rearrangement links TRBV5-1 to TRBJ1-2, with 8 bases identical to TRBD1. Germline V gene lookup returns CDR1 SGHRS and CDR2 YFSETQ. J was trimmed by 1 base and V by 2 bases; bases with no gene match: 1. This CDR3 spans 14 amino acids. In nucleotides, the CDR3 is TGCGCCAGCAGCTTTGACAGGGGTAACTATGGCTACACCTTC. Translation gives CASSFDRGNYGYTF.

This clone appeared a few times. The chain uses TRBV11-3 and TRBJ1-3; D gene ambiguous. Germline values: CDR1 SGHNT, CDR2 YENEEA. This CDR3 contains 16 residues. V lost 6 bases, J lost 0 bases, and 15 bases lay in between. CDR3 amino acids: CASRFETPSSGNTIYF. The CDR3 DNA sequence: TGTGCCAGCAGGTTTGAAACCCCTAGCTCTGGAAACACCATATATTTT.

V usage is TRBV27 and J usage is TRBJ1-2; 9 positions match TRBD1. Per the germline V gene, CDR1 is MNHEY and CDR2 is SMNVEV (reference sequence). This CDR3 has 15 residues. V was clipped by 6 bases and J by 3 bases; unmatched bases: 8. CDR3 region: CASSRTGVSHYGYTF. DNA of the CDR3: TGTGCCAGCAGCAGGACAGGGGTGAGTCACTATGGCTACACCTTC.

This chain connects TRBV2 to TRBJ2-5; 7 bases are shared with TRBD1. CDR3 length equals 14 residues. Germline V lookup: CDR1 SNHLY, CDR2 FYNNEI. J gave up 2 bases and V 6 bases, and 6 bases lay outside the gene matches. The CDR3 region is CASSLDRSQETQYF. In DNA form, the CDR3 reads TGTGCCAGCAGCCTGGACAGGTCGCAAGAGACCCAGTACTTC.

The chain has TRBV6-2 or TRBV6-3 and TRBJ1-5; D remains unclear. The ends were cut back, 5 bases at V and 5 bases at J, with 13 bases in the middle. Germline V gives CDR1 MNHEY, CDR2 SVGEGT. This CDR3 has 14 amino acids. CDR3 sequence (DNA): TGTGCCAGCAGTCGCCCCTTCATAGATCAGCCCCAGCATTTT. This translates into CASSRPFIDQPQHF.

V gene TRBV30 combines with J gene TRBJ1-1, with no clear D. V shed 0 bases and J shed 4 bases, with 12 bases lying between them. This CDR3 has 14 amino acids. Germline V gives CDR1 GTSNPN, CDR2 SVGIG (reference sequence). The CDR3 DNA reads as TGTGCCTGGAGTGTTCTGACAATAGGCACTGAAGCTTTCTTT. It translates to CAWSVLTIGTEAFF.

V is TRBV6-1 and J is TRBJ1-6; unclear D gene. The CDR3 covers 15 residues. The V end lost 3 bases, the J end lost 0 bases, and 6 bases lay between the germline ends. Germline CDR1 is MNHNS and CDR2 is SASEGT. Written as DNA, the CDR3 is TGTGCCAGCAGTGACGGGAGCTCCTATAATTCACCCCTCCACTTT. It is translated as CASSDGSSYNSPLHF.

V gene TRBV4-1 combines with J gene TRBJ1-3; possible D gene TRBD1, 5 bases. The CDR3 consists of 15 residues. V lost 0 bases, J lost 2 bases, and 8 bases lay in between. Germline CDR1 reads MGHRA; CDR2 reads YSYEKL. The CDR3 region is CASSQDRGTGNTIYF. CDR3 sequence (DNA): TGCGCCAGCAGCCAAGATCGGGGGACTGGAAACACCATATATTTT.

The chain uses TRBV19 and TRBJ1-2; maybe TRBD1 (6 bases). From germline, CDR1 is LNHDA and CDR2 SQIVND (reference sequence). V lost 3 bases, J lost 4 bases, and 12 bases lay in between. The CDR3 length is 14 residues. The chain's CDR3 is CASSIGQRGYGYTF. In DNA form, the CDR3 reads TGTGCCAGTAGTATCGGACAGCGCGGCTATGGCTACACCTTC.

A single count supports this clone. The chain combines TRBV29-1 with TRBJ2-7; 8 bases fit TRBD1. This CDR3 contains 13 residues. The germline gives CDR1 SQVTM, CDR2 ANQGSEA. V lost 3 bases and J lost 4; bases outside the gene matches: 5. Here the CDR3 reads CSVEAGGAYEQYF. As DNA, the CDR3 is TGCAGCGTTGAGGCAGGGGGCGCGTACGAGCAGTACTTC.

The V gene is TRBV11-2, the J gene TRBJ2-7; D is unresolved. This CDR3 contains 14 residues. Germline V gene lookup returns CDR1 SGHAT and CDR2 FQNNGV. Trimming removed 0 bases from V and 2 bases from J, with 8 bases in between. CDR3 in amino acids: CASSLEPGTYEQYF. The CDR3 DNA is TGTGCCAGCAGCTTAGAGCCAGGAACCTACGAGCAGTACTTC.

The chain carries TRBV15 and TRBJ2-1, with 9 positions matching TRBD2. This CDR3 contains 17 residues. Germline V gene lookup returns CDR1 LNHNV and CDR2 YYDKDF (reference sequence). J was trimmed by 9 bases and V by 0 bases; bases with no gene match: 12. The DNA for the CDR3 is TGTGCCACCAGCAGAGAGCGCGGGGGGGCGTTTTTGGGTGAGCAGTTCTTC. Its translation: CATSRERGGAFLGEQFF.

The chain uses TRBV2 and TRBJ1-5, with D possibly being TRBD1 (5 bases). CDR3 length equals 14 residues. Germline V gives CDR1 SNHLY, CDR2 FYNNEI. The V end lost 9 bases, the J end lost 0 bases, and 12 bases lay between the germline ends. CDR3 region: CASGGEYSNQPQHF. CDR3 DNA: TGTGCCAGTGGGGGGGAATATAGCAATCAGCCCCAGCATTTT.

The chain employs TRBV2 and TRBJ1-2, with D possibly being TRBD1 (5 bases). Germline V gives CDR1 SNHLY, CDR2 FYNNEI. There are 14 residues in the CDR3. V was shortened by 8 bases and J by 3 bases, with 16 bases between the two germline ends. The CDR3 sequence is CASAKWGDHYGYTF. The CDR3 DNA sequence: TGTGCCAGCGCCAAATGGGGGGACCACTATGGCTACACCTTC.

This chain connects TRBV6-4 to TRBJ1-2; perhaps TRBD1 as D (5 bases). Germline lookup yields CDR1 MRHNA and CDR2 SNTAGT. V lost 6 bases and J lost 4, with 15 bases in between. CDR3 length: 14 amino acids. The CDR3 sequence: CASSAQTGGYGYTF. In DNA form, the CDR3 reads TGTGCCAGCAGCGCCCAGACGGGGGGCTATGGCTACACCTTC.